This T cell receptor (beta chain) derives from a study of cytomegalovirus exposure and HLA in healthy donors (dated by TCRdb to the late 2010s). Some background on the complete study: In an earlier analysis of fewer than 750 of the donors, 250 to 300 Gb of sequence data and roughly 100 million unique TCR beta sequences from 150 million to 200 million T cells were reported. The number of typed donors differed by locus: 629-630 for A, B, C, DRB1 and DQB1; 500 to 550 for DQA1; some 610 for DPA1; and 400 to 480 for DPB1. A separate validation cohort of 90 to 150 different subjects was used in addition to the roughly 670-subject first cohort. Using immunosequencing, the study profiled T cell repertoires from about 650 subjects and related those repertoires to cytomegalovirus serostatus. Donor age, sex, ethnicity and CMV serostatus were collected together with the repertoire data. The later analysis used no new phenotypic data to find candidate immune exposures, relying instead on TCR beta sequences and their occurrence across donors. HLA typing covered class I and class II loci at four-digit resolution. Of the approximately 400 genotyped donors, around 81% fell in the genetic ancestry cluster associated with self-reported Caucasian donors. Across some 400 genotyped donors of the cohort, an average of roughly 200,000 unique TCR beta nucleotide sequences per donor were sequenced, and 15% to 20% of those sequences were non-productive. About 280 gigabases of sequencing data and tens of millions of unique TCR sequences were included in an early release covering over 600 HLA-typed donors. The study aimed to test whether signatures of past pathogen exposure could be identified by cataloging public T cell receptors. An earlier analysis of several hundred of the donors applied high-throughput TCR beta sequencing to assess whether each TCR beta V gene segment acted as functional or pseudogenic. All discovery cohort repertoires had been generated on a single sequencing platform. High-throughput TCR immunosequencing, statistical association of individual TCRs with disease status, and machine learning were combined to predict cytomegalovirus infection status. Genome-wide SNP genotypes for about three fifths of the roughly 670 donors were used in a later genetic analysis, which treated that subset as a discovery cohort. About 5 DR-DQ haplotypes were handled as single units for association and clustering, since linkage in the cohort was strong. To study patterns of TCR occurrence, a later analysis re-analyzed previously published TCR beta repertoires from under 750 donors and added high-resolution HLA genotyping. Summary of the overall study and its limitations: According to a later genetic analysis, donors in an Asian-associated ancestry cluster had fewer N-insertions in productive TCRs than the approximately 630-donor mean. Across donors, most TCR sequences were observed very rarely, whereas some public TCRs were present in many individuals. In a later analysis, most CMV-associated TCR beta chains were found to appear HLA-restricted, with HLA associations seemingly driven largely by CMV exposure. An earlier analysis of some 560 of the donors showed that most TCR beta V segments appeared in productive rearrangements either about 87% or about 30% of the time, which broadly matched IMGT annotations. In a later analysis, HLA-associated TCR beta chains showed more clonal expansion and lower generation probabilities than non-associated chains that were equally common. Linkage disequilibrium might explain the correlated functional status among segregating V segments, but an unknown experimental factor could not be ruled out. In a later analysis, around 17,000 TCR beta sequences were associated with specific HLA alleles at a false discovery rate of 0.05. According to a later analysis, parvovirus B19, influenza, CMV and Epstein-Barr virus appeared linked to several top co-occurrence clusters. According to the authors, the approach could potentially be generalized to other disease states and immunological phenotypes. In both the original and validation cohorts, the classifier was reported to diagnose cytomegalovirus status with high specificity and sensitivity. Assigning TCR associations to individual alleles was difficult when HLA alleles, especially DR and DQ, strongly co-occurred. In vitro tests confirmed that a few of the cytomegalovirus-associated TCR beta chains recognize cytomegalovirus antigens. Immune exposure information for the cohort was limited to CMV serostatus. A later genetic analysis associated a missense DCLRE1C variant with V-gene and J-gene trimming of TCR beta chains, and an independent cohort replicated the association. The cohort was sequenced for TCR beta chains only, and without alpha or paired-chain data the features that could be detected were limited. In a later analysis, the rate of TCR association differed among HLA loci, with DRB1 alleles having the most associated TCRs and HLA-C alleles having the fewest. A cluster of highly shared sequence variants was judged likely to be a technical artifact of the sequencing pipeline. Because HLA typing was unavailable for some donors at each locus, only the typed subset was used in association tests. The study listed 164 TCR beta chains as associated with cytomegalovirus. The presence/absence analyses assumed that sequencing depth was roughly uniform across donors, and that assumption may not be true. A further reported finding was that TCR beta sequences accurately predicted the HLA-A and HLA-B alleles for most subjects in the first cohort. The earlier analysis of 587 of the donors excluded some 16 rarely observed V segments, including chromosome 9 orphons, because counts were too low.

Note on this clone: This clone's antigen is unknown.

The cohort consisted of 670 or so healthy bone marrow donors. At the time of sampling, all cohort members were nominally healthy, though unrecorded immune exposures were likely present. The donor was CMV seronegative and belonged to the group of 320 or so seronegative cohort members. A peripheral blood sample was provided by each donor, and peripheral blood mononuclear cells were used for TCR beta sequencing. Genomic DNA was extracted from the blood cell samples with the Qiagen DNeasy Blood Extraction Kit. Receptor amplification or capture employed the immunoSEQ multiplex PCR assay. For the multiplex PCR, a mixture combining 60 forward primers for TCR Vbeta segments and 13 reverse primers for TCR Jbeta segments was used. The CDR3 region of rearranged TCR beta genes was amplified from genomic DNA with a multiplex PCR assay. The amplified TCR beta libraries were sequenced on the Illumina HiSeq System as 87-base-pair reads. The published analysis was carried out like this. In a later analysis, around 80 million unique TCR beta chains were counted across the 690 or so repertoires, and about 10 million of these chains were shared by at least two donors. To remove PCR and sequencing errors, raw reads were error-corrected and collapsed into unique sequences using a nearest-neighbor algorithm that merged closely related sequences. Alignment of CDR3 sequences to IMGT reference sequences was used to assign V, D and J gene segments. For a sequence to be retained, a match of at least six nucleotides to both a V gene segment and a J gene segment was required. A rearrangement counted as productive if the CDR3 had no stop codons and remained in frame with V and J, and every other rearrangement counted as non-productive. Following IMGT convention, CDR3 was defined as the stretch from the second conserved V-encoded cysteine to the conserved J-encoded phenylalanine. The earlier analysis of about 610 of the donors excluded any sequence lacking an unambiguous match to a single V gene segment. An earlier analysis of 587 of the donors called V segments functional above 56.7% productive rearrangements and segregating when the between-donor standard deviation exceeded 5%. A statistical classification framework was developed to diagnose cytomegalovirus status using the catalog of TCR beta chain sequences. In a later analysis, V and J genes were assigned by comparing TCR nucleotide sequences against IMGT/GENE-DB human TR gene sequences. In a later analysis, CDR3 sequences and most-parsimonious VDJ recombination scenarios were assigned using the TCRdist pipeline. In a later analysis, each TCR beta chain was defined by its CDR3 amino acid sequence together with its V-gene family, and reads lacking a unique V-gene family were excluded. A later analysis removed 550 to 650 highly shared, low-generation-probability nucleotide sequences to deal with suspected cross-contamination and a sequencing artifact. In a later analysis, a clonal expansion index for each public chain was calculated from normalized within-repertoire ranks of inferred template counts. In a later analysis, generation probabilities were computed with a VDJ recombination model fitted to out-of-frame rearrangements, and the resulting probabilities were checked against IGoR. In a later analysis, TCR-TCR, TCR-HLA and TCR-CMV co-occurrence was scored with hypergeometric tests, and a repertoire-size bias correction was applied to TCR pairs. A later analysis estimated false discovery rates by permuting HLA or CMV assignments 20 times. In a later analysis, co-occurring TCRs were grouped with DBSCAN, and TCRdist sequence similarity was added when clustering was performed within HLA-allele-positive subsets. Co-occurrence clustering excluded repertoires with fewer than 30,000 or more than 120,000 public chains, plus five with anomalous nucleotide sharing. The source is immuneACCESS, and TCRdb retained only in-frame sequences with V and J called. Part of the clones is not carried over; for the studies checked, unresolved V genes explain less than half of this, and the remainder is unexplained. The V and J calls and clone size were taken over from that table, and D and trimming were inferred from the DNA. The table of this sample itemizes around 140,000 clones. Around 1.5% of the sample comes from the top ten.

The sequenced sample was PBMCs. This clonotype was obtained from a woman aged 40 to 50 in good health and CMV-seronegative.

The DNA sequence is as follows: TGTGCCAGCAGCTTAAGCCGACAGGGGGCTGGAAACACCATATATTTT. Translation gives CASSLSRQGAGNTIYF. The sequence is built from TRBV7-8 and TRBJ1-3; 9 bases in between match TRBD1. Taken from cysteine to phenylalanine, the CDR3 has 16 residues. CDR3 DNA is the only sequence kept; it has 48 bases, read in frame from the first base. V and J are trimmed by 2 bases and 2 bases, and the gene matches miss 4 bases of the junction. As encoded in the germline V gene, CDR1 is SGHVS while CDR2 is FQNEAQ.